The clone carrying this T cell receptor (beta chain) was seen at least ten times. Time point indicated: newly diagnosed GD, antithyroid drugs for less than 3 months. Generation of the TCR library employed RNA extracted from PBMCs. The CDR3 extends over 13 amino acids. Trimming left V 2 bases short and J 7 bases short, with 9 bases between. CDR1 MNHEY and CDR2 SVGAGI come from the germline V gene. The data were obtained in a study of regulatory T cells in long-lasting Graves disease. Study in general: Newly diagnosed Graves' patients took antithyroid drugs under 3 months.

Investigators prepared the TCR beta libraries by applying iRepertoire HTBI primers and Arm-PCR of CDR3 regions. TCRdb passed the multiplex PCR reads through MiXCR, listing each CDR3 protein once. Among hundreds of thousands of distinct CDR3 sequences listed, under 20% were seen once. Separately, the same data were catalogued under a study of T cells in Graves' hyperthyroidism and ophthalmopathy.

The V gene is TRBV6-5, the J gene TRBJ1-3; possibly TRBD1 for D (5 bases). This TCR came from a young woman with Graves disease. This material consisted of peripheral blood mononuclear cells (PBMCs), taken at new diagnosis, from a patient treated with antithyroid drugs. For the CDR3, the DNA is TGTGCCAGCAGTTACGCAGGGACGAACACCATATATTTT. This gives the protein CASSYAGTNTIYF.